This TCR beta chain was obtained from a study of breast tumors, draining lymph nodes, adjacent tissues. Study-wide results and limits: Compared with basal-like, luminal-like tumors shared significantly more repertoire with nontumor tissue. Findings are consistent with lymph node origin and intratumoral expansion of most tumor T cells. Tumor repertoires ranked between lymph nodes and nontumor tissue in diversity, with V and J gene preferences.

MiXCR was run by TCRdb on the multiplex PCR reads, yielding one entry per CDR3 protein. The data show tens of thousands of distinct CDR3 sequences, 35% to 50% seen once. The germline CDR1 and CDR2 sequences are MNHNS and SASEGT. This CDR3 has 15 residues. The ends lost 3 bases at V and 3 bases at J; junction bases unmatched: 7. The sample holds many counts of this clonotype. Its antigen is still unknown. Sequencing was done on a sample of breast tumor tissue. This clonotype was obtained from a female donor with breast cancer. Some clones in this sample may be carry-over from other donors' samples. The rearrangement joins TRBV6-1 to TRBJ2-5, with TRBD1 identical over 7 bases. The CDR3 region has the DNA TGTGCCAGCAGTGACCCGGGACAGATAAAAGAGACCCAGTACTTC. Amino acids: CASSDPGQIKETQYF.